Listed below are T cell receptor beta chains from one sample, sequenced in a study of graft-versus-host responses after intestinal transplantation. Antigen specificity for these receptors is unknown. Method: immunoSEQ multiplex PCR; TCRdb's copy keeps in-frame clones and lacks some. The table shows approximately 97,000 clones, with 91% occurring only once. Sequenced here: unstimulated CD4+ T cells sorted from spleen or lymph node cells, sampled before transplant. The receptors were sampled from a human donor who was the organ donor for an intestinal transplant. CDR3s include the opening cysteine and the closing phenylalanine or tryptophan. The D gene is left open where the match is weak. Some rows mark clone size as missing; the rest say once, few, many or name a class of expanded clone.

size,D,J,length,V,DNA,CDR3
.,TRBD2,TRBJ2-3,16,TRBV7-9,TGTGCCAGCAGCTTCACGACTAGCGGGGTAACAGATACGCAGTATTTT,CASSFTTSGVTDTQYF
once,TRBD1,TRBJ1-6,14,TRBV5-1,TGCGCCAGCAGCTGGACAGGCGATCAAGGGGCCCTCCACTTT,CASSWTGDQGALHF
.,.,TRBJ1-2,14,TRBV7-3,TGTGCCAGCAGCCTCCTTCCGCAGGGCTATGGCTACACCTTC,CASSLLPQGYGYTF
.,.,TRBJ1-5,13,TRBV7-2,TGTGCCAGCAGCTTACAACAGAATCAGCCCCAGCATTTT,CASSLQQNQPQHF
.,.,TRBJ1-2,15,TRBV4-1,TGCGCCAGCAGCCAGACACAGAGAGTTAACTATGGCTACACCTTC,CASSQTQRVNYGYTF
.,TRBD2,TRBJ2-3,17,TRBV7-2,TGTGCCAGCAGCTTAGCCCCGACTAGCGGGGGCACAGATACGCAGTATTTT,CASSLAPTSGGTDTQYF
.,.,TRBJ2-6,16,TRBV19,TGTGCCAGCACTATTGTGACAGGCTCTGGGGCCAACGTCCTGACTTTC,CASTIVTGSGANVLTF
.,TRBD1,TRBJ1-6,14,TRBV11-2,TGTGCCAGCAGCATCAGGGACAGAAATTCACCCCTCCACTTT,CASSIRDRNSPLHF
.,.,TRBJ2-5,18,TRBV7-2,TGTGCCAGCAGCTTAGTGGTTATGGTGGCAGGGTGGGGAGAGACCCAGTACTTC,CASSLVVMVAGWGETQYF
.,.,TRBJ2-1,15,TRBV6-1,TGTGCCAGCAGTGAAGTCTCGGGTCCCTACAATGAGCAGTTCTTC,CASSEVSGPYNEQFF
.,.,TRBJ1-5,14,TRBV11-2,TGTGCCAGCAGCCCTAGCGGACTCAATCAGCCCCAGCATTTT,CASSPSGLNQPQHF
.,TRBD2,TRBJ2-2,17,TRBV4-2,TGTGCCAGCAGCCAAGAGCGGGGGGGCTTTGACACCGGGGAGCTGTTTTTT,CASSQERGGFDTGELFF
.,TRBD2,TRBJ2-3,16,TRBV7-9,TGTGCCAGCAGCTTAGAAGGCGGGGGGGCCGGAGATACGCAGTATTTT,CASSLEGGGAGDTQYF
.,TRBD1,TRBJ1-1,16,TRBV18,TGTGCCAGCTACACACCGGGACAGGGGTGGAAGACTGAAGCTTTCTTT,CASYTPGQGWKTEAFF
.,TRBD2,TRBJ2-2,15,TRBV7-3,TGTGCCAGCAGCTCCACCCGCGGGGAGGGCGGGGAGCTGTTTTTT,CASSSTRGEGGELFF
.,.,TRBJ1-1,16,TRBV6-5,TGTGCCAGCAGTTACGCAGCGGCAGGGAGGGACACTGAAGCTTTCTTT,CASSYAAAGRDTEAFF
.,.,TRBJ2-1,16,TRBV5-1,TGCGCCAGCAGCTTGGAGGGGCAGAGCTCCTACAATGAGCAGTTCTTC,CASSLEGQSSYNEQFF
.,TRBD2,TRBJ2-3,14,TRBV6-1,TGTGCCAGCTCCAGCGGGGGTCGCACAGATACGCAGTATTTT,CASSSGGRTDTQYF
.,.,TRBJ1-2,15,TRBV4-2,TGTGCCAGCAGCCAGATGCTTTTGTCAGGATATGGCTACACCTTC,CASSQMLLSGYGYTF
.,.,TRBJ2-3,15,TRBV9,TGTGCCAGCAGCATCACTAGCCGAATCACAGATACGCAGTATTTT,CASSITSRITDTQYF
.,TRBD1,TRBJ2-3,15,TRBV7-9,TGTGCCAGCAGCTTCGGGACAGGGGCACTCTCCCCGCAGTATTTT,CASSFGTGALSPQYF
.,.,TRBJ1-2,13,TRBV6-5,TGTGCCAGCAGACCCGGACAGCTCTATGGCTACACCTTC,CASRPGQLYGYTF
.,TRBD2,TRBJ2-2,17,TRBV4-2,TGTGCCAGCAGCCAAGTTTTAGCGGGGGCCGACACCGGGGAGCTGTTTTTT,CASSQVLAGADTGELFF
.,.,TRBJ1-1,14,TRBV30,TGTGCCTGGAGTGTGGGGGCTGGGAGCACTGAAGCTTTCTTT,CAWSVGAGSTEAFF
.,.,TRBJ2-1,13,TRBV5-4,TGTGCCAGCAGCTTGGGCGGCGATTTTGAGCAGTTCTTC,CASSLGGDFEQFF
.,.,TRBJ2-3,14,TRBV19,TGTGCCAGTAGCCCCAGGGAAGTAGGGAATACGCAGTATTTT,CASSPREVGNTQYF
.,.,TRBJ2-5,17,TRBV4-2,TGTGCCAGCAGCCAAGAAAGTGGGGCGGGGGCCCTGAAGACCCAGTACTTC,CASSQESGAGALKTQYF
.,.,TRBJ2-3,13,TRBV9,.,CASSVASGAEMYF
.,TRBD2,TRBJ2-7,13,TRBV6-5,TGTGCCAGCAGCCGGACTAGCGGTTACGAGCAGTACTTC,CASSRTSGYEQYF
.,TRBD2,TRBJ2-1,15,TRBV2,TGTGCCTGTCGACCCGAAGCGGGGGGCGTCCATGAGCAGTTCTTC,CACRPEAGGVHEQFF
.,.,TRBJ1-6,15,TRBV4-3,TGCGCCAGCAGCCAAGAAGGGGGGGGGAATTTGGCCCTCCACTTT,CASSQEGGGNLALHF
.,TRBD1,TRBJ2-3,15,TRBV18,TGTGCCAGCTCACCGGACAGGGGGCGCACAGATACGCAGTATTTT,CASSPDRGRTDTQYF
once,.,TRBJ1-3,15,TRBV7-8,TGTGCCAGCAGCTTAGTGCGGAGCTCTGGAAACACCATATATTTT,CASSLVRSSGNTIYF
.,.,TRBJ1-2,15,TRBV7-2,TGTGCCAGCAGCCTTAACAGGGTTGGAGACTATGGCTACACCTTC,CASSLNRVGDYGYTF
.,.,TRBJ2-2,12,TRBV19,TGTGCCAGTAGTATCAGGGCCGGGGAGCTGTTTTTT,CASSIRAGELFF
.,.,TRBJ2-4,14,TRBV9,TGTGCCAGCAGCGTGGGCTCAGGGGTCGGCATTCAGTACTTC,CASSVGSGVGIQYF
.,TRBD2,TRBJ2-3,16,TRBV5-4,TGTGCCAGCAGCTTGGGGGGCTATCGGGGGGCAGATACGCAGTATTTT,CASSLGGYRGADTQYF
.,.,TRBJ2-1,15,TRBV1,TGCACCAGCTTCGGACTAGCGGGCGAATACAATGAGCAGTTCTTC,CTSFGLAGEYNEQFF
.,.,TRBJ2-2,17,TRBV9,TGTGCCAGCAGCGCCGACTCTGGCGGGGCCTATCGGGGGGAGCTGTTTTTT,CASSADSGGAYRGELFF
.,.,TRBJ2-5,14,TRBV7-9,TGTGCCAGCAGCTTAGCGCGAGGGAAAGAGACCCAGTACTTC,CASSLARGKETQYF
.,TRBD2,TRBJ2-3,16,TRBV4-3,TGCGCCAGCAGCCAAGTCCTAGCGGGGGACACAGATACGCAGTATTTT,CASSQVLAGDTDTQYF